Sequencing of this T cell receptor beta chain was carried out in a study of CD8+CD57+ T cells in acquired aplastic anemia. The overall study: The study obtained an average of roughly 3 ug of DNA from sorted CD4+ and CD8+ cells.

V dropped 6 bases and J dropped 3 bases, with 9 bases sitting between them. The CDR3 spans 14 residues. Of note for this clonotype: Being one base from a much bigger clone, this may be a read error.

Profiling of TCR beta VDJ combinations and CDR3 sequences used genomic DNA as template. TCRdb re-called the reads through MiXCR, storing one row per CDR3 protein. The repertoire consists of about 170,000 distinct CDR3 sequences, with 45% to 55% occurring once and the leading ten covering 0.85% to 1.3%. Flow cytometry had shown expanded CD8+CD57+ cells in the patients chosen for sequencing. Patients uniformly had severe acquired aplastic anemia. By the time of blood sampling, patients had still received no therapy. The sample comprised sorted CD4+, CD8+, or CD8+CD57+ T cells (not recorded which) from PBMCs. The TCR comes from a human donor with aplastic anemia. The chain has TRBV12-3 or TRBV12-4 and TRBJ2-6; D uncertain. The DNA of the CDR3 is TGTGCCAGCAGGATAAGTGTTGGGGCCAACGTCCTGACTTTC. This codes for CASRISVGANVLTF.